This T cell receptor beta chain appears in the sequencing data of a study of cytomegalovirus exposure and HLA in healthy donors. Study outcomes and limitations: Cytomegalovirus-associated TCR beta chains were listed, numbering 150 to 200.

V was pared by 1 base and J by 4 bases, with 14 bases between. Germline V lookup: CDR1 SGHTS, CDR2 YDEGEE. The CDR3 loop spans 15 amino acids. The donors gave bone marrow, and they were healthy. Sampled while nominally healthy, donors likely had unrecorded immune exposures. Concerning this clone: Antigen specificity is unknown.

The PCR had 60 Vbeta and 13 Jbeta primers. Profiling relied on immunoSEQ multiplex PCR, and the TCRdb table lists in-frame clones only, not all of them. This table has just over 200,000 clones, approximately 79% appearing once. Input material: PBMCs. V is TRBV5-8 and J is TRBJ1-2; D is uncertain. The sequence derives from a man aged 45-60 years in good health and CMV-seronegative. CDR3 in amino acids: CASSLRSGRSYGYTF. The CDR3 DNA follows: TGTGCCAGCAGCTTGAGATCCGGCCGGAGCTATGGCTACACCTTC.